Listed below are T cell receptor beta chains from one sample, sequenced in a study of blood T cells in healthy people across ages. From the 5' RACE reads, TCRdb called clonotypes with MiXCR, one entry per CDR3 protein. The sample carries 1.5 million or so distinct CDR3 sequences, under 55% recorded once. Sequenced material: blood. The receptors come from a woman between 18 and 30 years old in good health. Both conserved end residues are part of each CDR3. D genes are given only for firm matches. Not all rows give a size; the values are once, few, many and, for expanded clones, a class.

D gene: NA; clone size: few; J gene: TRBJ1-2; V gene: TRBV7-9; CDR3 protein: CASRVQGVYGYTF; CDR3 DNA: TGTGCCAGCAGAGTACAGGGCGTCTATGGCTACACCTTC
D gene: TRBD2; clone size: NA; J gene: TRBJ2-4; V gene: TRBV28; CDR3 protein: CASRTAREGDIQYF; CDR3 DNA: TGTGCCAGCAGAACTGCAAGGGAGGGCGACATTCAGTACTTC
D gene: TRBD2; clone size: few; J gene: TRBJ2-1; V gene: TRBV4-3; CDR3 protein: CASSQSLAGGYNEQFF; CDR3 DNA: TGCGCCAGCAGCCAATCCTTAGCGGGGGGGTACAATGAGCAGTTCTTC
D gene: TRBD1; clone size: few; J gene: TRBJ2-7; V gene: TRBV2; CDR3 protein: CASRPRTGGGPEQYF; CDR3 DNA: TGTGCCAGCAGACCCAGGACAGGTGGCGGACCCGAGCAGTACTTC
D gene: NA; clone size: NA; J gene: TRBJ2-5; V gene: TRBV28; CDR3 protein: CASPGGNEQYF; CDR3 DNA: TGTGCCAGCCCCGGGGGCAATGAGCAGTACTTC
D gene: NA; clone size: NA; J gene: TRBJ2-3; V gene: TRBV28; CDR3 protein: CASSTPTKGADTQYF; CDR3 DNA: TGTGCCAGCAGTACCCCCACAAAGGGAGCAGATACGCAGTATTTT
D gene: NA; clone size: few; J gene: TRBJ1-6; V gene: TRBV4-3; CDR3 protein: CASSQVKGTNSPLHF; CDR3 DNA: TGCGCCAGCAGCCAAGTCAAGGGGACAAATTCACCCCTCCACTTT
D gene: TRBD1; clone size: NA; J gene: TRBJ2-7; V gene: TRBV20-1; CDR3 protein: CSAETGMNEQYF; CDR3 DNA: TGCAGTGCAGAGACAGGGATGAATGAGCAGTACTTC
D gene: NA; clone size: NA; J gene: TRBJ2-7; V gene: TRBV4-3; CDR3 protein: CASSQERYSYEQYF; CDR3 DNA: TGCGCCAGCAGCCAAGAGAGGTACTCCTACGAGCAGTACTTC
D gene: NA; clone size: NA; J gene: TRBJ1-1; V gene: TRBV6-4; CDR3 protein: CASSETFRDLHTEAFF; CDR3 DNA: TGTGCCAGCAGTGAGACTTTCCGGGACTTGCACACTGAAGCTTTCTTT
D gene: NA; clone size: NA; J gene: TRBJ2-2; V gene: TRBV24-1; CDR3 protein: CATADGELFF; CDR3 DNA: TGTGCCACCGCAGACGGGGAGCTGTTTTTT
D gene: TRBD1; clone size: NA; J gene: TRBJ1-2; V gene: TRBV20-1; CDR3 protein: CGARADRDFLAGYTF; CDR3 DNA: TGCGGTGCTAGAGCGGACAGGGACTTCCTGGCTGGCTACACCTTC
D gene: TRBD2; clone size: NA; J gene: TRBJ2-7; V gene: TRBV6-5; CDR3 protein: CASSLTTSGGLYEQYF; CDR3 DNA: TGTGCCAGCAGTCTAACGACTAGCGGGGGGTTATACGAGCAGTACTTC
D gene: NA; clone size: NA; J gene: TRBJ2-7; V gene: TRBV4-3; CDR3 protein: CASSQGLGSGYEQYF; CDR3 DNA: TGCGCCAGCAGCCAAGGGCTGGGATCAGGCTACGAGCAGTACTTC
D gene: TRBD2; clone size: few; J gene: TRBJ2-1; V gene: TRBV3-1; CDR3 protein: CASSTSGGVQEQFF; CDR3 DNA: TGTGCCAGCAGTACTAGCGGGGGTGTACAGGAGCAGTTCTTC
D gene: NA; clone size: few; J gene: TRBJ2-1; V gene: TRBV29-1; CDR3 protein: CSVEKNRYNEQFF; CDR3 DNA: TGCAGCGTAGAGAAAAACAGGTACAATGAGCAGTTCTTC
D gene: NA; clone size: NA; J gene: TRBJ2-7; V gene: TRBV7-9; CDR3 protein: CASSSTRSREQYF; CDR3 DNA: TGTGCCAGCAGCTCCACCAGGAGTCGCGAGCAGTACTTC
D gene: NA; clone size: NA; J gene: TRBJ2-1; V gene: TRBV15; CDR3 protein: CATSGRLVGNGQFF; CDR3 DNA: TGTGCCACCAGCGGTAGACTAGTCGGGAATGGGCAGTTCTTC
D gene: NA; clone size: few; J gene: TRBJ1-2; V gene: TRBV12-3/TRBV12-4; CDR3 protein: CASSFLSSAMGYTF; CDR3 DNA: TGTGCCAGCAGTTTTCTATCCTCCGCTATGGGCTACACCTTC
D gene: NA; clone size: NA; J gene: TRBJ1-5; V gene: TRBV24-1; CDR3 protein: CATSADNSNQPQHF; CDR3 DNA: TGTGCCACCAGTGCGGACAATAGCAATCAGCCCCAGCATTTT
D gene: NA; clone size: NA; J gene: TRBJ1-1; V gene: TRBV29-1; CDR3 protein: CSVHVQGGGTEAFF; CDR3 DNA: TGCAGCGTTCACGTACAGGGCGGGGGCACTGAAGCTTTCTTT
D gene: TRBD2; clone size: NA; J gene: TRBJ2-5; V gene: TRBV6-5; CDR3 protein: CASSYQAGGETQYF; CDR3 DNA: TGTGCCAGCAGTTACCAAGCGGGAGGGGAGACCCAGTACTTC